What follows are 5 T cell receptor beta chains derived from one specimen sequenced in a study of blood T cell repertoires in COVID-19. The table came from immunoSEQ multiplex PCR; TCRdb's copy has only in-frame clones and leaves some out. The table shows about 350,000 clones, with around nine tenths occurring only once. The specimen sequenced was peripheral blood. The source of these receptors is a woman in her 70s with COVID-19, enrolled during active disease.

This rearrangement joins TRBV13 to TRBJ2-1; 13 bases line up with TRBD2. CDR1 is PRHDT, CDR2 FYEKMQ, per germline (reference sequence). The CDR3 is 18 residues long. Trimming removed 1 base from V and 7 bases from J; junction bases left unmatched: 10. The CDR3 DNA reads TGTGCCAGCAGCTTAGTACTAGCGGGGGGGCTAGGGGCGAATGAGCAGTTCTTC. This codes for CASSLVLAGGLGANEQFF.

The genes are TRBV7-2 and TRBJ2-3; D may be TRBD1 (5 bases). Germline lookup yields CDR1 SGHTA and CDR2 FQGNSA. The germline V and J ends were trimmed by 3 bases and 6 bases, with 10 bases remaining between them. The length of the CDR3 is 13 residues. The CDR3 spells CASSFRDRDTQYF. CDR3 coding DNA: TGTGCCAGCAGCTTCAGGGATCGGGATACGCAGTATTTT.

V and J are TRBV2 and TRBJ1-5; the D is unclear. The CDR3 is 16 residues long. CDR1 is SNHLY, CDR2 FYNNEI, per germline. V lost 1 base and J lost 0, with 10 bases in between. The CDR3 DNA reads TGTGCCAGCAGTGAAGTCTCCGGGTATAGCAATCAGCCCCAGCATTTT. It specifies CASSEVSGYSNQPQHF.

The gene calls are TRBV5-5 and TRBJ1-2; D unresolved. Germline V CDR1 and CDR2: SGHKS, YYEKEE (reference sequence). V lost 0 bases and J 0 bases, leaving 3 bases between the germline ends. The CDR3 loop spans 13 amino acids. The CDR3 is CASSLVSNYGYTF. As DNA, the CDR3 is TGTGCCAGCAGCTTGGTATCTAACTATGGCTACACCTTC.

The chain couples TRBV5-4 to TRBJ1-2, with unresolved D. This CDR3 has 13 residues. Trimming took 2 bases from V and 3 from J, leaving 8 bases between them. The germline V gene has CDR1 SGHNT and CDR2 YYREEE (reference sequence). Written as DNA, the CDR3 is TGTGCCAGCAGCTTACGGGAGGACTATGGCTACACCTTC. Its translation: CASSLREDYGYTF.